This T cell receptor (beta chain) was sequenced for a study of T-cell memory formation after mild COVID-19. In the study overall: Largely, TCR clusters stayed within a single donor.

This clonotype has a handful of counts. Its antigen is undetermined. Regarding the study as a whole: The SARS-CoV-2 specificity of second-wave clones reaching peak at day 37 remained unverified. Cross-reactive memory appears to have joined, as suggested by some responding clones showing up in pre-infection memory. Clones contracting day 15 to 85 were balanced CD4/CD8; later expanders leaned CD4+.

Germline V CDR1 and CDR2: SGHDT, YYEEEE. This CDR3 has 13 residues. Trimming shortened V by 3 bases and J by 2 bases, and 8 bases separated the two germline ends. One entry per CDR3 protein, called by TCRdb with MiXCR from the 5' RACE reads. The table includes 400,000 to 550,000 distinct CDR3 sequences, 20% to 30% detected once. V is TRBV5-6 and J is TRBJ1-1; D gene ambiguous. The clonotype comes from an adult woman who had mild COVID-19 (a few samples of this study predate the infection). Cell type and time point are not known. Material for sequencing was PBMCs or a T cell subset sorted from them (not recorded which). The DNA of the CDR3 is TGTGCCAGCAGCTCGTTCGGTAACACTGAAGCTTTCTTT. The encoded protein is CASSSFGNTEAFF.